This T cell receptor beta chain was captured by sequencing in a study of T cell repertoires in cytomegalovirus infection. In the study overall: Recently identified HLA-C-restricted and well-studied HLA-B-restricted CMV epitopes were used. Matching HLA type and CMV infection were both indicated by public TCR beta signatures. Study conclusions and caveats: Ex vivo responses were dominated by HLA-C-restricted CMV-specific TCR beta clonotypes.

TCRdb reprocessed the reads via MiXCR and lists one record per CDR3 protein. The repertoire holds around 310,000 distinct CDR3 sequences, with roughly 29% as singletons. V lost 2 bases and J lost 4; bases outside the gene matches: 6. The CDR3 length is 16 residues. Germline loops: CDR1 MNHEY, CDR2 SVGAGI. This clonotype has only a few counts. Its matching antigen is unknown. The TCR was taken from a human donor in good health (CMV status not recorded). Some clones in this sample may be carry-over from other donors' samples. The chain recombines TRBV6-5 with TRBJ1-2; 11 bases are shared with TRBD1. Sequenced material: cultured PBMCs, taken from culture after CMV antigen stimulation. The CDR3 protein is CASSYDRTGGSYGYTF. DNA of the CDR3: TGTGCCAGCAGTTACGACCGGACAGGGGGCTCCTATGGCTACACCTTC.